This T cell receptor (beta chain) stems from a study of blood T cell repertoires in COVID-19. Study information: Specimens from acute and convalescent COVID-19 originated in the United States, Italy and Spain. In each case, the material was cDNA or gDNA derived from T cells, B-cell-depleted T cells, or PBMCs.

Authors' data handling: From reference gene primer amplification, estimates of nucleated cell counts were derived. Sequencing used immunoSEQ multiplex PCR; TCRdb keeps in-frame clones, though not all of them. V and J calls and clone size are those listed in that table; D and trimming were worked out from the DNA. The sample records about 150,000 clones, over 75% being singletons. The TCR was taken from a man in his sixties with active or convalescent COVID-19. Sample: peripheral blood.

The CDR3 here is CASSHASTGFAETQYF. The CDR3 DNA follows: TGTGCCAGCAGTCATGCCTCCACGGGGTTTGCGGAGACCCAGTACTTC. The V call is TRBV3-1 (or the pseudogene TRBV3-2), the J call TRBJ2-5, with D perhaps TRBD2 (5 bases). Trimming cost V 6 bases and J 5 bases, with 22 bases left between them. CDR1 and CDR2 from the germline V gene are LGHDT and YNNKEL (reference sequence). The CDR3 totals 16 residues.